Following are 8 T cell receptor beta chains from one sample sequenced in a study of shared clonotypes between healthy human individuals. Measured with immunoSEQ multiplex PCR; TCRdb has only the in-frame clones, and not every one. The sample lists 2 million to 2.5 million clones, more than 90% occurring once. Specimen: naive CD4+ T cells sorted from blood. Indicated subset: CD45RA+ positively selected. The source of these receptors is a man between 18 and 35 years old in good health.

The V and J genes are TRBV19 and TRBJ2-2; D remains ambiguous. Germline values: CDR1 LNHDA, CDR2 SQIVND (reference sequence). CDR3 length: 12 amino acids. V lost 6 bases and J 2 bases, leaving 4 bases between the germline ends. CDR3 DNA sequence: TGTGCCAGTAGGCCCAACACCGGGGAGCTGTTTTTT. Encoded protein: CASRPNTGELFF. Using reference TRBV19 and TRBJ2-2 for the parts outside the CDR3, the full variable domain is DGGITQSPKYLFRKEGQNVTLSCEQNLNHDAMYWYRQDPGQGLRLIYYSQIVNDFQKGDIAEGYSVSREKKESFPLTVTSAQKNPTAFYLCASRPNTGELFFGEGSRLTVL.

As for this clone: Distinct nucleotide sequences in the sample also encode this CDR3. The V and J genes are TRBV7-2 and TRBJ2-3; D remains ambiguous. This CDR3 comprises 12 residues. Trimming pared 2 bases from V and 6 bases from J, leaving 6 bases between. Per the germline V gene, CDR1 is SGHTA and CDR2 is FQGNSA. The DNA of the CDR3 is TGTGCCAGCAGCTTATCAAGGGATACGCAGTATTTT. Protein sequence: CASSLSRDTQYF.

This clone was observed a handful of times. The rearrangement links TRBV7-2 to TRBJ1-6; possibly TRBD1 for D (5 bases). This CDR3 has 15 amino acids. V was pared by 1 base and J by 9 bases, with 13 bases between. CDR1 and CDR2 (germline): SGHTA, FQGNSA. This CDR3 reads CASSLGQPGGSPLHF. The CDR3 coding sequence is TGTGCCAGCAGCTTAGGACAGCCAGGAGGTTCACCCCTCCACTTT.

J is TRBJ2-3 and V is TRBV5-4; 12 bases fit TRBD2. The CDR3 spans 18 residues. Unmatched junction bases numbered 5, after V lost 0 bases and J lost 0 bases. The germline V gene encodes CDR1 SGHNT and CDR2 YYREEE (reference sequence). As DNA, the CDR3 is TGTGCCAGCAGCTTGGGGACTAGCGGGACGACTAGCACAGATACGCAGTATTTT. As protein: CASSLGTSGTTSTDTQYF.

The table lists this clone with a count of one. The chain joins TRBV27 to TRBJ2-3; tentatively, D is TRBD2 (5 bases). CDR3 length equals 15 residues. Germline CDR1 reads MNHEY; CDR2 reads SMNVEV (reference sequence). V lost 5 bases and J lost 4, with 16 bases in between. The DNA of the CDR3 is TGTGCCAGCAGTCCTCTTGGGGAGTGGGCAGATACGCAGTATTTT. This gives the protein CASSPLGEWADTQYF.

This sequence joins TRBV10-3 and TRBJ2-6, with D possibly TRBD1 on 6 matching bases. Trimming pared 4 bases from V and 0 bases from J, leaving 13 bases between. Germline values: CDR1 ENHRY, CDR2 SYGVKD. The length of the CDR3 is 17 residues. CDR3 in amino acids: CAISGTTGNSGANVLTF. CDR3 nucleotide sequence: TGTGCCATCAGTGGGACGACAGGAAACTCTGGGGCCAACGTCCTGACTTTC.

This clone was picked up one time. The chain joins TRBV5-1 to TRBJ2-2; D tentatively fits TRBD1 or TRBD2 (6 bases each). Per germline, CDR1 SGHRS and CDR2 YFSETQ. V was trimmed by 4 bases and J by 1 base, leaving 11 bases between them. This CDR3 spans 15 amino acids. For the CDR3, the DNA is TGCGCCAGCAGCGGCGGAGGGGGGAACACCGGGGAGCTGTTTTTT. It translates to CASSGGGGNTGELFF.

In its sample, this clone was seen once. V is TRBV7-9 and J is TRBJ2-3; 10 positions match TRBD1. The ends lost 5 bases at V and 7 bases at J; junction bases unmatched: 6. This CDR3 has 14 residues. CDR1 and CDR2 from the germline V gene are SEHNR and FQNEAQ (reference sequence). CDR3: CASSTGTGANTQYF. In DNA, the CDR3 is TGTGCCAGCAGCACCGGGACAGGGGCGAATACGCAGTATTTT.